Each of the 21 T cell receptor beta chains below was sequenced from the same sample in a study of T cells in Graves' hyperthyroidism and ophthalmopathy. The TCR beta CDR3 regions underwent amplification using RNA transcripts as the source. When the TCR CDR3 underwent first-round RT-PCR, the HTBI primer set was used. TCRdb reprocessed the multiplex PCR reads via MiXCR and lists one record per CDR3 protein. The repertoire consists of about 640,000 distinct CDR3 sequences, with more than 12% occurring once and the leading ten covering roughly an eighth. The material sequenced was blood. The origin of the receptors is a woman in her forties or fifties with Graves' ophthalmopathy.

The chain carries TRBV5-6 and TRBJ2-1, with D perhaps TRBD1 (6 bases). This CDR3 comprises 16 residues. V was cut by 3 bases and J by 7 bases, with 20 bases left in between. CDR1 SGHDT and CDR2 YYEEEE come from the germline V gene. The CDR3 region is CASSWGHGPQGNEQFF. As DNA, the CDR3 is TGTGCCAGCAGCTGGGGGCATGGACCCCAAGGGAATGAGCAGTTCTTC.

There are many counts of this clonotype. The rearrangement links TRBV9 to TRBJ1-1, with D tentatively TRBD1 (6 bases). This CDR3 region has 15 residues. The ends were cut back, 2 bases at V and 4 bases at J, with 15 bases in the middle. Germline V gene sequence: CDR1 SGDLS, CDR2 YYNGEE. The CDR3, as DNA: TGTGCCAGCAGCGTGAGTGGGCAGGGGCTCACTGAAGCTTTCTTT. Translation gives CASSVSGQGLTEAFF.

This clonotype came up a few times. The J gene is TRBJ1-3, the V gene TRBV28, with a tentative D call TRBD1 (5 bases). V was pared by 10 bases and J by 0 bases, with 16 bases between. CDR3 length: 15 amino acids. In germline, CDR1 is MDHEN, CDR2 SYDVKM. CDR3 region: CATAGRPSSGNTIYF. In DNA, the CDR3 is TGTGCCACGGCAGGGCGCCCAAGCTCTGGAAACACCATATATTTT. The complete variable domain, with remaining parts taken from reference TRBV28 and TRBJ1-3, reads DVKVTQSSRYLVKRTGEKVFLECVQDMDHENMFWYRQDPGLGLRLIYFSYDVKMKEKGDIPEGYSVSREKKERFSLILESASTNQTSMYLCATAGRPSSGNTIYFGEGSWLTVV.

This rearrangement joins TRBV13 to TRBJ2-2; TRBD1 matches 10 bases. The V gene's germline CDR1 is PRHDT and CDR2 FYEKMQ (reference sequence). The CDR3 is 18 amino acids. V dropped 5 bases and J dropped 4; count of bases not matched to a gene: 13. Here the CDR3 reads CASSAGTGEYPSTGELFF. The CDR3 DNA reads as TGTGCCAGCAGCGCCGGGACAGGGGAATACCCGAGCACCGGGGAGCTGTTTTTT.

This clonotype was recorded at least ten times. The V call is TRBV11-2, the J call TRBJ2-5; weak D call: TRBD2 (6 bases). V was clipped by 1 base and J by 4 bases, with 16 bases between them. In germline, CDR1 is SGHAT, CDR2 FQNNGV. CDR3 length: 16 amino acids. The CDR3 loop reads CASSLVSGRDGETQYF. The CDR3, as DNA: TGTGCCAGCAGCTTAGTTTCCGGGAGAGACGGAGAGACCCAGTACTTC. The full variable domain, with the rest looked up from reference TRBV11-2 and TRBJ2-5, is EAGVAQSPRYKIIEKRQSVAFWCNPISGHATLYWYQQILGQGPKLLIQFQNNGVVDDSQLPKDRFSAERLKGVDSTLKIQPAKLEDSAVYLCASSLVSGRDGETQYFGPGTRLLVL.

This chain links TRBV29-1 with TRBJ2-1; a weak D match, TRBD2 (6 bases). The germline V gene encodes CDR1 SQVTM and CDR2 ANQGSEA. V gave up 7 bases and J gave up 2 bases, with 12 bases separating them. The CDR3 loop spans 13 amino acids. CDR3 DNA sequence: TGCAGCGCCCGTCCGGGGGCCTACAATGAGCAGTTCTTC. It is translated as CSARPGAYNEQFF.

This clonotype was seen ten or more times. The chain is built from TRBV5-8 and TRBJ1-1; no firm D call. The CDR3 runs to 15 residues. V was trimmed by 0 bases and J by 1 base, leaving 10 bases between them. Per the germline V gene, CDR1 is SGHTS and CDR2 is YDEGEE. The CDR3, as DNA: TGTGCCAGCAGCTTGGGCCAGCGGCCGAACACTGAAGCTTTCTTT. It yields the protein CASSLGQRPNTEAFF.

CDR3 bases: TGTGCCAGCAGCGGTGGGACTAGCGGGAGGGCCAGTGAGCAGTTCTTC. Amino acid sequence: CASSGGTSGRASEQFF. The chain couples TRBV7-2 to TRBJ2-1, with TRBD2 matching over 16 bases. Per the germline V gene, CDR1 is SGHTA and CDR2 is FQGNSA. The CDR3 has 16 amino acids. The V segment lost 5 bases and the J segment 9 bases; nucleotides outside the gene matches: 7.

This clonotype occurred a few times. V is TRBV29-1 and J is TRBJ2-3; TRBD2 might be the D (5 bases). Germline V CDR1 and CDR2: SQVTM, ANQGSEA. V dropped 8 bases and J dropped 7 bases, with 19 bases sitting between them. The CDR3 consists of 13 residues. DNA of the CDR3: TGCAGCACCAGGACTGGGATTACGTATACGCAGTATTTT. Amino acids: CSTRTGITYTQYF.

This clonotype was counted a few times. This chain links TRBV6-5 with TRBJ1-1, with a possible D match to TRBD1 (5 bases). The CDR3 has 14 amino acids. The germline V gene has CDR1 MNHEY and CDR2 SVGAGI. The V and J ends lost 0 bases and 2 bases respectively, with 7 bases between them. CDR3 DNA sequence: TGTGCCAGCAGTTACTCGCGGACAAACACTGAAGCTTTCTTT. It encodes CASSYSRTNTEAFF.

This clonotype was detected many times. V is TRBV28 and J is TRBJ2-1; 10 bases line up with TRBD2. The CDR3 has 15 residues. Germline assignment: CDR1 MDHEN and CDR2 SYDVKM. V shed 1 base, J shed 6 bases, and the junction held 3 bases outside the gene matches. In DNA form, the CDR3 reads TGTGCCAGCAGTTTATCTAGCGGGAGTATCAATGAGCAGTTCTTC. It encodes CASSLSSGSINEQFF.

A note on this clonotype: This may arise from a read error, as a much more abundant clone is one base away. The rearrangement joins TRBV6-2 or TRBV6-3 to TRBJ2-3, with 14 positions matching TRBD2. The CDR3 is 19 amino acids. V dropped 5 bases and J dropped 4; count of bases not matched to a gene: 14. Germline values: CDR1 MNHEY, CDR2 SVGEGT. The CDR3, as DNA: TGTGCCAGCAGTAGCCGGGACGGGGGACTAGCGGGAGCTTCAGATACGCAGTATTTT. It yields the protein CASSSRDGGLAGASDTQYF.

A remark on this clonotype: A junction end diverges from the germline sequence, so it may reflect a read error. The chain is built from TRBV2 and TRBJ1-3, with D tentatively TRBD1 (5 bases). Germline V gene sequence: CDR1 SNHLY, CDR2 FYNNEI. The length of the CDR3 is 14 residues. The CDR3 DNA reads TGTGCCAGCAGTGAACAGGGAACTGGAGACACCATATATTTT. Its protein product is CASSEQGTGDTIYF.

The chain uses TRBV5-4 and TRBJ2-3, with a possible D match to TRBD2 (5 bases). Germline CDR1 and CDR2: SGHNT and YYREEE (reference sequence). CDR3 size: 13 residues. Trimming removed 7 bases at V and 1 base at J, with 10 bases between. CDR3 protein: CASLPGGTDTQYF. The CDR3 DNA sequence: TGTGCCAGCCTCCCCGGGGGCACAGATACGCAGTATTTT.

In its sample, this clonotype was seen many times. V usage is TRBV28 and J usage is TRBJ2-5; 7 bases line up with TRBD2. The germline V gene has CDR1 MDHEN and CDR2 SYDVKM. V was pared by 5 bases and J by 2 bases, with 17 bases of the junction left unmatched. The CDR3 is 18 residues long. The CDR3 sequence is CASSPWAGNEAGQETQYF. The CDR3 region has the DNA TGTGCCAGCAGTCCTTGGGCGGGTAACGAAGCGGGACAAGAGACCCAGTACTTC.

This clonotype showed up many times. This chain joins TRBV6-1 and TRBJ1-5; D is possibly TRBD1 (5 bases). This CDR3 comprises 15 residues. Germline V gene lookup returns CDR1 MNHNS and CDR2 SASEGT. With 0 bases removed from V and 3 bases from J, the gap between germline ends came to 9 bases. CDR3: CASSEAGGANQPQHF. CDR3 coding DNA: TGTGCCAGCAGTGAAGCAGGAGGGGCCAATCAGCCCCAGCATTTT.

The chain joins TRBV20-1 to TRBJ2-6; D uncertain. CDR1 and CDR2 from the germline V gene are DFQATT and SNEGSKA (reference sequence). V was clipped by 8 bases and J by 4 bases, with 12 bases between them. There are 13 residues in the CDR3. In DNA, the CDR3 is TGCAGTATGCGAGTGCCCGGGGCCAACGTCCTGACTTTC. Translated, it gives CSMRVPGANVLTF.

This chain joins TRBV28 and TRBJ1-1; D possibly corresponds to TRBD1 (5 bases). This CDR3 is 14 amino acids long. Germline CDR1 reads MDHEN; CDR2 reads SYDVKM. V shed 5 bases and J shed 2 bases, with 12 bases lying between them. CDR3 protein: CASSTPDRNTEAFF. DNA for the CDR3: TGTGCCAGCAGTACCCCAGACAGAAACACTGAAGCTTTCTTT.

This clonotype appeared many times. J is TRBJ1-2 and V is TRBV7-9; maybe TRBD1 (6 bases). The CDR3 totals 15 residues. Trimming cost V 1 base and J 4 bases, with 13 bases left between them. Germline V gene data show CDR1 as SEHNR and CDR2 as FQNEAQ (reference sequence). CDR3 in amino acids: CASSLEGGSVYGYTF. The CDR3 DNA reads TGTGCCAGCAGCTTAGAGGGGGGATCGGTCTATGGCTACACCTTC.

This chain uses TRBV14 with TRBJ2-3; 9 bases are a match to TRBD2. J was trimmed by 1 base and V by 5 bases; bases with no gene match: 4. Germline V CDR1 and CDR2: SGHDN, FVKESK. This CDR3 is built from 15 residues. The CDR3 DNA reads as TGTGCCAGCAGCAAAATAGCGGGAGGCACAGATACGCAGTATTTT. Protein: CASSKIAGGTDTQYF.

This clonotype has only one observation. The chain links TRBV7-9 to TRBJ2-5; no firm D call. The CDR3 spans 15 residues. Deletions cut 1 base from V and 0 bases from J, with 9 bases between. Per germline, CDR1 SEHNR and CDR2 FQNEAQ (reference sequence). The CDR3: CASSLGAAHQETQYF. CDR3 DNA: TGTGCCAGCAGCTTAGGGGCAGCCCACCAAGAGACCCAGTACTTC.